Only a few counts were recorded for the clone carrying this T cell receptor beta chain. Its target is unknown. CDR3 length equals 13 residues. Unmatched junction bases numbered 5, after V lost 7 bases and J lost 2 bases. Germline-derived CDR1 and CDR2 are SQVTM and ANQGSEA. TCRdb passed the 5' RACE reads through MiXCR, listing each CDR3 protein once. The sample lists roughly 350,000 distinct CDR3 sequences; approximately 21% were seen once. This record comes from a study of T-cell memory formation after mild COVID-19. Study-level points and caveats: CD4/CD8 balance held among clones contracting day 15 to 85, and later expanders leaned CD4+.

Sequenced material: PBMCs or a T cell subset sorted from them (not recorded which). This receptor was obtained from an adult woman who had mild COVID-19 (a few samples of this study predate the infection). Cell type and time point are not known. The genes are TRBV29-1 and TRBJ1-2; 9 bases match TRBD1. The DNA of the CDR3 is TGCAGCGCGTGGACAGGGGAAAACTATGGCTACACCTTC. It yields the protein CSAWTGENYGYTF.